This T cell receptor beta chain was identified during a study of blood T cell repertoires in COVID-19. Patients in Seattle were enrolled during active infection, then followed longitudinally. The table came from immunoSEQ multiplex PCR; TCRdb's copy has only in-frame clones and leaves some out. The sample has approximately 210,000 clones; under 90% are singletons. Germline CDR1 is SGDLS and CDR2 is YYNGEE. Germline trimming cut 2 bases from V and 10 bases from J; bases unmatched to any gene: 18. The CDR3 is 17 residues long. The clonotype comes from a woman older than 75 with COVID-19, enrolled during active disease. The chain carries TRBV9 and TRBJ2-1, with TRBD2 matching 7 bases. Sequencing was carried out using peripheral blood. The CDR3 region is CASSVAPSGVQRGEQFF. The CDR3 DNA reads TGTGCCAGCAGCGTGGCGCCCTCGGGGGTTCAGCGGGGCGAGCAGTTCTTC.